This is a list of T cell receptor beta chains from one sample in a study of T cell changes during pregnancy in multiple sclerosis. Only in-frame clones appear in the TCRdb table, and some are missing; sequencing was by immunoSEQ multiplex PCR. The repertoire holds 40,000 to 50,000 clones, about 85% seen once, with about 0.6% in the top ten. The sequenced sample was CD4+ T cells from peripheral blood mononuclear cells, obtained before pregnancy. The receptors shown here come from a female donor with multiple sclerosis, enrolled in a pregnancy study. The CDR3 runs from the conserved cysteine through the conserved F or W.

>19|TRBV30
CAWGRIQGALGLIGGELFF
>14|TRBV7-2
CASSLGATNYGYTF
>15|TRBV4-2
CASSPSAGTNQPQHF
>15|TRBV6-5
CASSYSRQGDTEAFF
>19|TRBV5-6
CASSIFLFFGGTDYNEQFF
>15|TRBV5-1
CASSGFTGVLDGYTF
>16|TRBV5-6
CASSSWDYETTDTQYF
>15|TRBV18
CASSLGDRAQGPQHF
>15|TRBV6-5
CASSRRTSGGFEQFF
>15|TRBV5-1
CASSLGTGEHNEQFF
>14|TRBV29-1
CSVGRTGGDAEAFF
>13|TRBV19
CASSIEGRQPQHF
>15|TRBV18
CASSPLTSGANVLTF
>16|TRBV7-3
CASSHYGGGETGELFF
>16|TRBV2
CASSELSSWVGYGYTF